The 28 T cell receptor beta chains reported below all come from one sample, sequenced in a study of T cell responses to AZD1222 COVID-19 vaccine. Data came from immunoSEQ multiplex PCR; TCRdb stores just in-frame clones and leaves some out. The sample includes about 110,000 clones, around 90% of them seen just once. The sample was peripheral blood, taken 28 days after the second AZD1222 dose. The receptors stem from an adult who received the AZD1222 COVID-19 vaccine.

The chain employs TRBV29-1 and TRBJ2-7, with 10 bases lining up with TRBD1. Losses at the gene ends were 2 bases for V and 2 bases for J; bases not matched to a gene: 3. The CDR3 runs to 14 residues. In germline, CDR1 is SQVTM, CDR2 ANQGSEA. CDR3 sequence: CSVESGQGTYEQYF. DNA for the CDR3: TGCAGCGTTGAATCGGGACAGGGGACCTACGAGCAGTACTTC.

The V gene is TRBV7-2, the J gene TRBJ1-6, with D possibly being TRBD1 (6 bases). Trimming removed 2 bases from V and 9 bases from J, with 14 bases in between. Germline assignment: CDR1 SGHTA and CDR2 FQGNSA. This CDR3 has 15 residues. The CDR3 nucleotides read TGTGCCAGCAGCTTAATATGGGGGGGCGCTTCACCCCTCCACTTT. It yields the protein CASSLIWGGASPLHF.

This clone has a single count. The chain recombines TRBV11-2 with TRBJ1-1; D gene unclear. Germline CDR1 is SGHAT and CDR2 is FQNNGV. The CDR3 has 14 amino acids. With 0 bases removed from V and 1 base from J, the gap between germline ends came to 6 bases. The CDR3 nucleotides read TGTGCCAGCAGCTTAGACCCAAAGAACACTGAAGCTTTCTTT. Amino acids: CASSLDPKNTEAFF.

The rearrangement joins TRBV9 to TRBJ1-2; D remains ambiguous. The CDR3 contains 14 residues. Germline V lookup: CDR1 SGDLS, CDR2 YYNGEE. V was trimmed by 4 bases and J by 2 bases, leaving 12 bases between them. CDR3 loop: CASSPGVGNYGYTF. CDR3 DNA sequence: TGTGCCAGCAGCCCCGGGGTAGGGAACTATGGCTACACCTTC.

The CDR3 here is CASSLGREAIRGYTF. For the CDR3, the DNA is TGTGCCAGCAGCTTAGGAAGAGAGGCTATACGAGGCTACACCTTC. This chain connects TRBV11-3 to TRBJ1-2; D is undetermined. V was trimmed by 1 base and J by 8 bases, leaving 17 bases between them. The CDR3 is made up of 15 amino acids. The germline gives CDR1 SGHNT, CDR2 YENEEA.

The V and J genes are TRBV19 and TRBJ1-2, with D hard to call. CDR3 length equals 13 residues. Germline assignment: CDR1 LNHDA and CDR2 SQIVND (reference sequence). Trimming removed 1 base from V and 5 bases from J, with 8 bases in between. The CDR3 DNA sequence: TGTGCCAGTAGTATAGGCCCGGGGTATGGCTACACCTTC. This encodes CASSIGPGYGYTF.

The chain recombines TRBV27 with TRBJ2-5; D may be TRBD2 (7 bases). CDR3 length equals 16 residues. Deletions cut 1 base from V and 1 base from J, with 13 bases between. Looked up from germline, CDR1 is MNHEY and CDR2 is SMNVEV (reference sequence). The CDR3 sequence: CASSLWVGGGQETQYF. CDR3 bases: TGTGCCAGCAGTTTATGGGTAGGGGGGGGCCAAGAGACCCAGTACTTC.

This sequence joins TRBV11-3 and TRBJ1-1; tentatively, D is TRBD1 (5 bases). CDR3 length: 13 amino acids. V was shortened by 1 base and J by 8 bases, with 11 bases between the two germline ends. Germline V gene sequence: CDR1 SGHNT, CDR2 YENEEA. The CDR3 spells CASSLGGTEEAFF. CDR3 nucleotides: TGTGCCAGCAGCTTAGGGGGGACGGAGGAAGCTTTCTTT.

This chain links TRBV12-3 or TRBV12-4 with TRBJ1-1, with 10 bases that match TRBD1. This CDR3 is built from 12 residues. V dropped 11 bases and J dropped 4; count of bases not matched to a gene: 4. This CDR3 reads CAGRTGGTEAFF. The DNA for the CDR3 is TGTGCCGGGCGGACAGGGGGCACTGAAGCTTTCTTT.

This clone showed up just once. The chain links TRBV3-1 (or the pseudogene TRBV3-2) to TRBJ1-2, with D possibly TRBD1 on 6 matching bases. This CDR3 contains 14 residues. Trimming took 2 bases from V and 4 from J, leaving 11 bases between them. Per germline, CDR1 LGHDT and CDR2 YNNKEL (reference sequence). The CDR3 here is CASSQTGTTYGYTF. CDR3 nucleotides: TGTGCCAGCAGCCAAACCGGGACAACCTATGGCTACACCTTC.

The J gene is TRBJ2-7, the V gene TRBV5-6, with 12 bases fitting TRBD1. The V gene's germline CDR1 is SGHDT and CDR2 YYEEEE. V lost 2 bases, J lost 4 bases, and 4 bases stayed unmatched. This CDR3 is built from 15 residues. The CDR3 nucleotides read TGTGCCAGCAGCTTCGGGACAGGGGGCTGGTACGAGCAGTACTTC. This gives the protein CASSFGTGGWYEQYF.

V usage is TRBV27 and J usage is TRBJ1-5; TRBD1 might be the D (5 bases). The CDR3 has 15 amino acids. Germline values: CDR1 MNHEY, CDR2 SMNVEV (reference sequence). The ends were cut back, 8 bases at V and 5 bases at J, with 19 bases in the middle. The CDR3 here is CASSKLTASHQPQHF. DNA for the CDR3: TGTGCCAGCTCGAAACTGACAGCCTCTCATCAGCCCCAGCATTTT.

The V and J genes are TRBV3-1 (or the pseudogene TRBV3-2) and TRBJ2-5; possibly TRBD1 for D (9 bases). Germline CDR1 is LGHDT and CDR2 is YNNKEL (reference sequence). V was pared by 4 bases and J by 5 bases, with 20 bases between. This CDR3 is 16 amino acids long. CDR3: CASSPVGRDRAETQYF. CDR3 in DNA: TGTGCCAGCAGCCCTGTCGGGAGGGACAGGGCCGAGACCCAGTACTTC.

The V and J genes are TRBV29-1 and TRBJ2-6, with D possibly TRBD2 on 6 matching bases. Germline V gives CDR1 SQVTM, CDR2 ANQGSEA. Trimming left V 6 bases short and J 4 bases short, with 13 bases between. The CDR3 extends over 14 amino acids. The CDR3 here is CSVDGTSGANVLTF. The CDR3 coding sequence is TGCAGCGTAGACGGGACTTCGGGGGCCAACGTCCTGACTTTC.

This chain links TRBV18 with TRBJ2-6, with D perhaps matching TRBD1 or TRBD2 (6 bases each). The V end was cut by 3 bases, the J end by 0 bases, with 24 bases between. Germline assignment: CDR1 KGHSH and CDR2 LQKENI. The length of the CDR3 is 21 residues. CDR3 loop: CASSPGALGGEAVSGANVLTF. For the CDR3, the DNA is TGTGCCAGCTCACCGGGGGCCCTCGGGGGCGAGGCGGTCTCTGGGGCCAACGTCCTGACTTTC.

J is TRBJ1-5 and V is TRBV28; possibly TRBD1 for D (6 bases). The CDR3 sequence is 15 residues long. The V gene's germline CDR1 is MDHEN and CDR2 SYDVKM. Trimming removed 5 bases from V and 6 bases from J, with 17 bases in between. The CDR3 DNA sequence: TGTGCCAGCAGTGACCCACAGGGTATGAGTCAGCCCCAGCATTTT. This encodes CASSDPQGMSQPQHF. Full variable domain (rest looked up from reference TRBV28 and TRBJ1-5): DVKVTQSSRYLVKRTGEKVFLECVQDMDHENMFWYRQDPGLGLRLIYFSYDVKMKEKGDIPEGYSVSREKKERFSLILESASTNQTSMYLCASSDPQGMSQPQHFGDGTRLSIL.

The chain links TRBV5-1 to TRBJ2-2; TRBD2 matches at 15 bases. Germline CDR1 reads SGHRS; CDR2 reads YFSETQ. This CDR3 has 19 amino acids. V shed 1 base and J 1 base; nucleotides not matched to a gene: 5. CDR3 residues: CASSLKGLAGGLNTGELFF. CDR3 nucleotide sequence: TGCGCCAGCAGCTTGAAGGGACTAGCGGGAGGCCTGAACACCGGGGAGCTGTTTTTT.

The chain combines TRBV7-9 with TRBJ2-3; TRBD2 is a possible D gene (5 bases). CDR1 and CDR2 (germline): SEHNR, FQNEAQ (reference sequence). The CDR3 consists of 16 residues. V lost 1 base to trimming and J lost 2 bases, with 13 bases between them. This CDR3 reads CASSLGVEVPTDTQYF. The CDR3 DNA is TGTGCCAGCAGCTTAGGAGTGGAGGTTCCCACAGATACGCAGTATTTT.

This clone was recorded only once. The chain has TRBV5-1 and TRBJ2-1; the D gene could be TRBD1 or TRBD2 (5 bases each). CDR1 and CDR2 (germline): SGHRS, YFSETQ. Trimming pared 0 bases from V and 1 base from J, leaving 20 bases between. This CDR3 is built from 19 residues. CDR3 residues: CASSLAGPSGGVSYNEQFF. The CDR3 DNA sequence: TGCGCCAGCAGCTTGGCCGGACCCAGTGGGGGAGTTTCCTACAATGAGCAGTTCTTC.

V gene TRBV6-2 or TRBV6-3 combines with J gene TRBJ1-1, with 10 bases matching TRBD1. CDR3 length: 15 residues. Losses at the gene ends were 4 bases for V and 3 bases for J; bases not matched to a gene: 5. Germline CDR1 is MNHEY and CDR2 is SVGEGT. The CDR3 region is CASSSQGQGDTEAFF. The CDR3 nucleotides read TGTGCCAGCAGTTCACAAGGACAGGGGGACACTGAAGCTTTCTTT.

The rearrangement joins TRBV5-5 to TRBJ2-3; D is ambiguous. Germline V lookup: CDR1 SGHKS, CDR2 YYEKEE (reference sequence). The CDR3 sequence is 13 residues long. V was clipped by 6 bases and J by 1 base, with 9 bases between them. CDR3 sequence reads: CASIYPGTDTQYF. CDR3 in DNA: TGTGCCAGCATCTACCCAGGCACAGATACGCAGTATTTT.

This clone occurred once. The genes are TRBV28 and TRBJ1-3, with D uncertain. CDR3 length: 11 amino acids. V shed 7 bases and J shed 4 bases, with 5 bases lying between them. CDR1 MDHEN and CDR2 SYDVKM come from the germline V gene. In DNA, the CDR3 is TGTGCCAGCAACGCCGGAAACACCATATATTTT. Encoded protein: CASNAGNTIYF.

This clone has a handful of counts. The chain links TRBV5-1 to TRBJ2-7, with D possibly TRBD2 on 5 matching bases. This CDR3 region has 13 residues. Germline V CDR1 and CDR2: SGHRS, YFSETQ. V lost 0 bases to trimming and J lost 6 bases, with 10 bases between them. The CDR3 DNA is TGCGCCAGCAGCTTGGCGGGGAGTTCCGAGCAGTACTTC. Translated: CASSLAGSSEQYF.

The gene calls are TRBV27 and TRBJ2-7; 10 positions match TRBD2. The CDR3 spans 15 residues. Germline CDR1 and CDR2: MNHEY and SMNVEV (reference sequence). Germline trimming cut 2 bases from V and 3 bases from J; bases unmatched to any gene: 4. The CDR3 nucleotides are TGTGCCAGCAGTTTAGCTAGCGGGAGAGTCTACGAGCAGTACTTC. Translation gives CASSLASGRVYEQYF.

This chain links TRBV9 with TRBJ1-4; possibly TRBD1 for D (6 bases). Trimming left V 2 bases short and J 8 bases short, with 16 bases between. The length of the CDR3 is 15 residues. Germline lookup yields CDR1 SGDLS and CDR2 YYNGEE. CDR3 sequence: CASSVGGQGKEKLFF. DNA for the CDR3: TGTGCCAGCAGCGTTGGGGGGCAGGGGAAGGAAAAACTGTTTTTT.

For this clone: The same CDR3 arises from other DNA sequences in this sample as well. This chain connects TRBV20-1 to TRBJ2-7; D uncertain. V was trimmed by 2 bases and J by 5 bases, leaving 7 bases between them. This CDR3 is 11 amino acids long. Germline V CDR1 and CDR2: DFQATT, SNEGSKA (reference sequence). The CDR3 DNA sequence: TGCAGTGCTAGATCAGGTCACGAGCAGTACTTC. This gives the protein CSARSGHEQYF.

The chain has TRBV5-6 and TRBJ2-1; 10 nucleotides line up with TRBD2. Germline V gene sequence: CDR1 SGHDT, CDR2 YYEEEE. The J segment lost 4 bases and the V segment lost 4 bases, leaving 8 bases of the junction unmatched. The length of the CDR3 is 16 residues. The CDR3 DNA follows: TGTGCCAGCAGCGACTCGGGACTAGCGATTTACAATGAGCAGTTCTTC. It is translated as CASSDSGLAIYNEQFF.

The chain recombines TRBV28 with TRBJ2-5; TRBD1 is a possible D gene (5 bases). Germline CDR1 is MDHEN and CDR2 is SYDVKM. V lost 4 bases and J lost 0, with 18 bases in between. This CDR3 is 17 amino acids long. Written as DNA, the CDR3 is TGTGCCAGCAGTTGGCAAAGGAGACAGTCGGACCAAGAGACCCAGTACTTC. Translating gives CASSWQRRQSDQETQYF.